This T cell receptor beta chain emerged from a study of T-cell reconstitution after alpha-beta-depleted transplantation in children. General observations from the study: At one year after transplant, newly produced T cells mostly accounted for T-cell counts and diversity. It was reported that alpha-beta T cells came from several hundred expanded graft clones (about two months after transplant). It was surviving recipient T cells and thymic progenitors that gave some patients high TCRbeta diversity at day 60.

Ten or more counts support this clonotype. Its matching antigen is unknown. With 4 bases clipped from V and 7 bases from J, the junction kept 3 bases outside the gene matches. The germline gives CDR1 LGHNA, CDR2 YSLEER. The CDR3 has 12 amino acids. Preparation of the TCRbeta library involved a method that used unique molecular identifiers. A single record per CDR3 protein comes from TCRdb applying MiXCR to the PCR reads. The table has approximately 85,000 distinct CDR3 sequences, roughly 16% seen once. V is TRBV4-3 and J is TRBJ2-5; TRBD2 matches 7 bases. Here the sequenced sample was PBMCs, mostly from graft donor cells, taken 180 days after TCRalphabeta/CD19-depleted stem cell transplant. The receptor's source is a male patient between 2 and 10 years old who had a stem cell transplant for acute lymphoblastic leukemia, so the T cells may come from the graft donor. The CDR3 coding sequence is TGCGCCAGCAGCCTACAGCGGGGGACCCAGTACTTC. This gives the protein CASSLQRGTQYF.